This T cell receptor beta chain was documented in a study of shared clonotypes between healthy human individuals. Whole-study results and caveats: Blood was the sole source, and tissue repertoires probably differ. Naive subsets tended to show greater estimated richness than memory subsets. Depth was large, yet rarefaction showed that sorted-subset sequencing was incomplete.

As for this clone: Its antigen is currently unknown. The same CDR3 is also encoded by other DNA sequences in this sample.

TCRdb keeps only in-frame clones here, not all; method: immunoSEQ multiplex PCR. The sample records about 2 million clones, roughly 95% being singletons. Trimming removed 1 base from V and 4 bases from J, with 8 bases in between. This CDR3 region has 13 residues. Germline V gene data show CDR1 as SGHDN and CDR2 as FVKESK. CD45RO-negative cells were positively selected for CCR7, leaving out terminally differentiated effector memory CD45RA+ cells. The rearrangement links TRBV14 to TRBJ2-7, with D possibly TRBD2 on 6 matching bases. The TCR originated in a man between 18 and 35 years old in good health. The sequenced material came from naive CD8+ T cells sorted from blood. The CDR3 sequence is CASSQVRGYEQYF. DNA of the CDR3: TGTGCCAGCAGCCAAGTCCGGGGGTACGAGCAGTACTTC. The full variable domain, rest sourced from reference TRBV14 and TRBJ2-7, is EAGVTQFPSHSVIEKGQTVTLRCDPISGHDNLYWYRRVMGKEIKFLLHFVKESKQDESGMPNNRFLAERTGGTYSTLKVQPAELEDSGVYFCASSQVRGYEQYFGPGTRLTVT.